The entry below describes one TCR beta chain. As yet, its antigen is unknown. The data originate from a study of shared clonotypes between healthy human individuals. Study details: Each donor's CD4 naive and CD4 memory cells filled three plates apiece, CD8 naive two, and CD8 memory one.

V was cut by 7 bases and J by 1 base, with 11 bases left in between. Per the germline V gene, CDR1 is SQVTM and CDR2 is ANQGSEA. The CDR3 sequence is 12 residues long. In the source study's methods: Because ImmunoSEQ provided only junction sequences with no quality scores, the filtering differed. The repertoire was sequenced with immunoSEQ multiplex PCR; TCRdb's copy has only in-frame clones and lacks some. That table gives V, J and clone size, and the DNA gave D and trimming. Altogether about 2.1 million clones are present, over 85% being singletons, with the ten largest covering under 2%. General observations from the study: It was the few donors that limited the genetic and exposure-history diversity represented.

Selected positively for CCR7 and CD45RO-negative, naive CD8 cells excluded terminally differentiated effector memory CD45RA+ cells. The chain uses TRBV29-1 and TRBJ2-7, with TRBD2 as a possible D gene (5 bases). The sequencing input was naive CD8+ T cells from PBMCs. The sequence was obtained from a man in his late teens or twenties in good health. Some clones in this sample may be carry-over from other donors' samples. The CDR3 region has the DNA TGCAGCGCCCTCCTAGCATCCTACGAGCAGTACTTC. Residues: CSALLASYEQYF.